This TCR beta chain was recovered during a study of CD8+ T cells in alopecia areata (dated by TCRdb to 2016 to 2018). Turning to the overall study: The treated patients took part in an open-label pilot trial in which moderate-to-severe alopecia areata was treated with oral tofacitinib at 5 to 10 mg twice daily. Tofacitinib was administered for 6 to 18 months, and 6 months of follow-up off drug were then conducted to assess delayed response and recurrence. In both human patients and the C3H/HeJ mouse model, the study applied high-throughput TCRbeta sequencing to look at T cell clonal expansion in alopecia areata. On the human side, TCRbeta sequencing was run on scalp tissue and on sorted CD4+ and CD8+ peripheral blood T cells from healthy controls and from alopecia areata patients with either patchy or totalis/universalis disease. Patients on tofacitinib were biopsied at baseline and after 4 and 24 weeks of treatment, and several of the patients also had a later scalp biopsy. Scalp clonality was compared across normal scalp (n=4), patchy alopecia areata scalp (n=8), and alopecia totalis/universalis scalp (n=8). The RNA source kit depended on sample type: the PAXgene miRNA kit for fixed scalp, the miRNeasy kit for PBMCs, and the RNeasy kit for mouse skin. Amplification of TCRbeta CDR3 regions was done by immunoSEQ multiplex PCR using 35 Vbeta forward primers and 13 Jbeta reverse primers.

The method behind the library was the immunoSEQ multiplex PCR assay. For TCR sequencing, RNA was extracted from every sample and reverse transcribed into cDNA to serve as template. First-strand cDNA was synthesized using SuperScript III with a 2:1 mix of oligo-dT and random hexamers. A synthetic immune receptor repertoire was used to measure amplification bias, and any remaining bias was corrected computationally. The study's own analysis went as follows. Raw reads were preprocessed to remove errors, and CDR3 was defined according to IMGT conventions as the region from the conserved cysteine to phenylalanine. Clonality was computed by normalizing Shannon entropy by log2 of the number of productive unique TCRs and subtracting the result from 1. Whether scalp clones were CD4 or CD8 was inferred by matching scalp TCRbeta sequences against CD4 and CD8 repertoires sorted from blood. TCRdb took over this immuneACCESS table, retaining in-frame rearrangements with V and J assigned. Such tables are incomplete; in checked studies, under half of the missing clones stem from an unresolved V gene, and the remainder is unexplained. From that table come the V and J calls and clone size; the DNA was used to work out D and trimming. For this sample there are 200,000 to 250,000 clones; 50% to 60% appear just once. The ten largest clones represent approximately 0.5% of the sample.

Of note for this clone: This clone's antigen is unknown. Base qualities are not provided; no much larger clone lies one nucleotide away.

The CDR3 numbers 15 residues from cysteine through phenylalanine. The entry retains the CDR3 DNA only, 45 bases that are in frame from base 1. The germline V gene provides CDR1 SGHTA and CDR2 FQGTGA. Trimming removed 5 bases from V and 5 bases from J, leaving 19 bases between the germline ends. What the work shows at the level of the full study, not this receptor alone: Lesional scalp, especially in alopecia totalis/universalis, showed higher clonality and more expanded CD8+ clones than normal scalp, suggesting antigenic drive. Unlike mouse skin, where gammadelta T cells dominate, normal human skin contains resident alphabeta T cells that get sequenced too, which complicates analysis of the scalp TCR repertoire. TCR sequences shared between patients were less clear than in mice, possibly partly because of HLA diversity in the patient population.

This sample's time point label indicates: baseline before oral tofacitinib. From alopecia areata patients, peripheral blood was collected along with lesional scalp punch biopsies. PBMCs were isolated by density centrifugation and stained for CD3, CD4 and CD8, after which CD4+ and CD8+ T cells were sorted on a FACSAria. The sample was CD4+ T cells sorted from blood, taken at week 0. This chain joins TRBV7-3 to TRBJ2-7; a weak D assignment points to TRBD2 (6 bases agree). This clonotype was obtained from a human donor with alopecia areata. At the DNA level, the sequence is TGTGCCAGCAGCCTCGCCCCGGGTAGCGGAAACGAGCAGTACTTC. Its protein product is CASSLAPGSGNEQYF.